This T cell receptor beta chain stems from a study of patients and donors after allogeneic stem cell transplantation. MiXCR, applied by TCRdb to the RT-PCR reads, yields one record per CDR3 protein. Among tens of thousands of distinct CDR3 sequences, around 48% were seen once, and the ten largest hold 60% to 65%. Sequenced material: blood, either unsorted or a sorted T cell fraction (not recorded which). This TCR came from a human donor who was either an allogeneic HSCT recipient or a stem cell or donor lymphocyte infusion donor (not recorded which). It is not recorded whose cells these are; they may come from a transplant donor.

CDR3 in amino acids: CATFDRAYGYTF. As DNA, the CDR3 is TGTGCCACTTTCGACAGGGCCTATGGCTACACCTTC. The chain joins TRBV24-1 to TRBJ1-2, with 7 bases that match TRBD1. Germline values: CDR1 KGHDR, CDR2 SFDVKD. The V and J ends lost 10 bases and 4 bases, in that order; junction bases with no gene match: 5. The CDR3 totals 12 residues.